One and the same sample provided the 5 T cell receptor beta chains below, sequenced in a study of CD8+ T cells in alopecia areata. RNA extraction was followed by reverse transcription into cDNA, which acted as the sequencing template. TCRdb's table, derived via immunoSEQ multiplex PCR, lists solely in-frame clones and lacks some. The sample lists fewer than 100,000 clones, just over 70% occurring once. Treatment meaning: oral pan-JAK inhibitor, 5-10 mg twice daily. This specimen was CD8+ T cells sorted from blood, taken between weeks 43 and 45, from a patient treated with tofacitinib. These receptor sequences come from a human donor with alopecia areata.

The gene calls are TRBV30 and TRBJ2-1; TRBD1 might be the D (5 bases). V was shortened by 1 base and J by 1 base, with 5 bases between the two germline ends. The CDR3 runs 13 residues. Germline V gene sequence: CDR1 GTSNPN, CDR2 SVGIG (reference sequence). The CDR3 DNA is TGTGCCTGGAGTGGACAGTCCTACAATGAGCAGTTCTTC. Residues: CAWSGQSYNEQFF.

V usage is TRBV6-6 and J usage is TRBJ1-1; TRBD1 might be the D (5 bases). The CDR3 is 13 amino acids. The germline V and J ends were trimmed by 6 bases and 6 bases, with 14 bases remaining between them. Germline V lookup: CDR1 MNHNY, CDR2 SVGAGI (reference sequence). CDR3 coding DNA: TGTGCCAGCAGCAACGAGGGGCTCTCTGAAGCTTTCTTT. Its protein product is CASSNEGLSEAFF.

The chain joins TRBV15 to TRBJ2-7, with D uncertain. Germline assignment: CDR1 LNHNV and CDR2 YYDKDF (reference sequence). The CDR3 consists of 13 residues. Trimming removed 1 base at V and 4 bases at J, with 8 bases between. Written as DNA, the CDR3 is TGTGCCACCAGCAGAGTTAAAGGTTACGAGCAGTACTTC. It codes for CATSRVKGYEQYF.

This clone occurred once. The chain has TRBV27 and TRBJ1-2, with D maybe TRBD1 (6 bases). Deletions cut 3 bases from V and 3 bases from J, with 17 bases between. The CDR3 is made up of 16 amino acids. From germline, CDR1 is MNHEY and CDR2 SMNVEV (reference sequence). The CDR3 DNA reads as TGTGCCAGCAGTTTTTCGAAGGGGGAGGCCGACTATGGCTACACCTTC. It translates to CASSFSKGEADYGYTF.

The chain employs TRBV4-3 and TRBJ2-6; D unresolved. The germline V gene encodes CDR1 LGHNA and CDR2 YSLEER. CDR3 length equals 17 residues. Trimming removed 0 bases at V and 3 bases at J, with 12 bases between. This chain's CDR3 is CASSQDFKRGGANVLTF. The CDR3 bases are TGCGCCAGCAGCCAAGATTTTAAACGTGGTGGGGCCAACGTCCTGACTTTC.